This T cell receptor (beta chain) was found in a study of blood T cell repertoires in COVID-19. Profiled with immunoSEQ multiplex PCR; TCRdb holds only in-frame clones, not every one. The profile covers about 130,000 clones, with roughly 88% appearing a single time and 10% taken by the ten largest. The germline gives CDR1 SGDLS, CDR2 YYNGEE. Trimming stripped 4 bases from V and 2 bases from J, with 11 bases between. This CDR3 comprises 14 residues. This receptor was taken from a man between 45 and 60 years old with acute or convalescent COVID-19. The sample consisted of peripheral blood. The chain is built from TRBV9 and TRBJ2-3; the D gene is possibly TRBD2 (5 bases). For the CDR3, the DNA is TGTGCCAGCAGCCCGCGGGCTTACACAGATACGCAGTATTTT. It codes for CASSPRAYTDTQYF.